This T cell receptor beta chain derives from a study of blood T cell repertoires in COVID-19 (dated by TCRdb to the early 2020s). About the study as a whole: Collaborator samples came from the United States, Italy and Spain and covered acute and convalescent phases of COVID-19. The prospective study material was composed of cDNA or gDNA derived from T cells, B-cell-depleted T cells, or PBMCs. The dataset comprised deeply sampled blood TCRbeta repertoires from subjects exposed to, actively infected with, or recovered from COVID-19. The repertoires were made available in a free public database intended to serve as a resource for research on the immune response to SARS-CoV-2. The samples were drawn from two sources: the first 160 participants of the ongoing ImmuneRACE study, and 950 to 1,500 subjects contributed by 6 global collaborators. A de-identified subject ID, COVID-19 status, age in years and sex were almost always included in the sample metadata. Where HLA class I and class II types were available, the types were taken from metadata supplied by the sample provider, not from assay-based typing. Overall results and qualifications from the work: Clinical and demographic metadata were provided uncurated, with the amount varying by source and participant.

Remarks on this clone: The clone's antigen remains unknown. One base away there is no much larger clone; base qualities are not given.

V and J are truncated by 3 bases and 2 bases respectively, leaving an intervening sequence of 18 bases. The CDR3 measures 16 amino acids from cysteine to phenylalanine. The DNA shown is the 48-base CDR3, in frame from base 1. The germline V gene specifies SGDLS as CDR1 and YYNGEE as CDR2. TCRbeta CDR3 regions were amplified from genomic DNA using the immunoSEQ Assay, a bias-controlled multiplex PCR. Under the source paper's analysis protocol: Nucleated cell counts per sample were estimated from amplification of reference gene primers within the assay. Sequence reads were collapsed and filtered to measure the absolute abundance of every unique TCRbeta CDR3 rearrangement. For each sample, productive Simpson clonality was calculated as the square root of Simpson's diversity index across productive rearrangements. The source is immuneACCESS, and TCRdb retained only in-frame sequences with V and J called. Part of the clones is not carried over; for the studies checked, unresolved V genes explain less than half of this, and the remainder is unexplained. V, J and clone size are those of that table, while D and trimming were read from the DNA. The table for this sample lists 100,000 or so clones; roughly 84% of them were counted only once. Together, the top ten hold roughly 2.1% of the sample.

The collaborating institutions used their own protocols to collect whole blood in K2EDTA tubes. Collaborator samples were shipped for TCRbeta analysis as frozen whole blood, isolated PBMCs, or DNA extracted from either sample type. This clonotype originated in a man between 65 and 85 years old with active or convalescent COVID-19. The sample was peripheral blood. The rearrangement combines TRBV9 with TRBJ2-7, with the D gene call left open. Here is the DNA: TGTGCCAGCAGCGCGGCAGGTGGTCCAGTTCCCTACGAGCAGTACTTC. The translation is CASSAAGGPVPYEQYF.